The clone carrying this TCR beta chain is a singleton in its sample. Its antigen is not identified. The data originate from a study of cytomegalovirus exposure and HLA in healthy donors. Study-level findings and limits: The study designated some 180 TCR beta chains cytomegalovirus-associated.

TCRdb's table, derived via immunoSEQ multiplex PCR, lists solely in-frame clones and lacks some. The sample comprises tens of thousands of clones, roughly 95% of which are singletons, and roughly 1.6% rests with the top ten. The CDR3 runs 16 residues. Germline V gives CDR1 SGHRS, CDR2 YFSETQ. V was clipped by 4 bases and J by 5 bases; unmatched bases: 9. Material: PBMCs. The V and J genes are TRBV5-1 and TRBJ2-3, with TRBD2 matching 11 bases. This clonotype originated in a man younger than 35 in good health and CMV-seropositive. The CDR3 coding sequence is TGCGCCAGCAGCGGCGGGACTAGCGGACTAGAAGATACGCAGTATTTT. Its translation: CASSGGTSGLEDTQYF.